The rows below give T cell receptor beta chains drawn from one sample of a study of blood T cell repertoires in COVID-19. Produced via immunoSEQ multiplex PCR; TCRdb's table is partial and in-frame only. The sample has 140,000 to 150,000 clones, over 60% seen once. The specimen was peripheral blood. The receptors were gathered from a man aged 45-65 years with acute or convalescent COVID-19. CDR3s include the opening cysteine and the closing phenylalanine or tryptophan. A D gene is named only where the DNA matches it firmly. For some rows the clone size is stated as once, few or many, or as a class when expanded; others skip it.

CDR3aa	CDR3nt	abundance	d_gene	v_gene	j_gene
CASSPDRGKLFF	TGTGCCAGCAGCCCTGACAGAGGAAAACTGTTTTTT	NA	NA	TRBV5-4	TRBJ1-4
CASSLEGRGLLFYEQYF	TGCGCCAGCAGCTTGGAAGGTAGGGGGCTTCTATTCTACGAGCAGTACTTC	NA	TRBD1	TRBV5-1	TRBJ2-7
CASIHLGWGQDDEQFF	TGTGCCAGCATTCATCTGGGGTGGGGACAGGACGATGAGCAGTTCTTC	few	TRBD1	TRBV2	TRBJ2-1
CAWSAAGGSQNIQYF	TGTGCCTGGAGTGCCGCGGGGGGGTCTCAAAACATTCAGTACTTC	once	TRBD2	TRBV30	TRBJ2-4
CASSLTGGNYNEQFF	TGTGCCAGCAGCCTGACAGGCGGCAATTACAATGAGCAGTTCTTC	NA	NA	TRBV7-9	TRBJ2-1
CASSWGATNEKLFF	TGTGCCAGCAGCTGGGGCGCAACTAATGAAAAACTGTTTTTT	few	NA	TRBV3-1/TRBV3-2	TRBJ1-4
CASSPPILGASYGYTF	TGCGCCAGCAGTCCCCCCATTCTAGGGGCAAGCTATGGCTACACCTTC	NA	NA	TRBV23-1	TRBJ1-2
CASSAGGGGSSPLHF	TGTGCCAGCAGCGCGGGAGGGGGGGGATCTTCACCCCTCCACTTT	NA	NA	TRBV9	TRBJ1-6
CASSEEVNTEAFF	TGTGCCAGCAGCGAGGAGGTGAACACTGAAGCTTTCTTT	NA	NA	TRBV6-4	TRBJ1-1
CASSPARTSTDTQYF	TGTGCCAGCTCACCAGCAAGGACTAGCACAGATACGCAGTATTTT	NA	NA	TRBV18	TRBJ2-3
CASSQASGGSTIANEQFF	TGTGCCAGCAGCCAAGCTAGCGGGGGGTCCACTATCGCCAATGAGCAGTTCTTC	NA	TRBD2	TRBV4-2	TRBJ2-1
CASGQTDNQPQHF	TGTGCCAGCGGGCAGACCGACAATCAGCCCCAGCATTTT	NA	NA	TRBV2	TRBJ1-5
CASSVHAEGPGQLNTGELFF	TGCGCCAGCAGTGTACACGCGGAAGGACCCGGACAGTTGAACACCGGGGAGCTGTTTTTT	NA	NA	TRBV23-1	TRBJ2-2
CASSLTGGSDTQYF	TGTGCCAGCAGCTTGACGGGGGGGTCAGATACGCAGTATTTT	few	TRBD2	TRBV5-5	TRBJ2-3
CASSLSYDGGYTF	TGTGCCAGCAGCTTGTCTTATGATGGCGGCTACACCTTC	once	NA	TRBV5-4	TRBJ1-2
CASNPREDSYGYTF	TGCGCCAGCAATCCAAGGGAGGATTCTTATGGCTACACCTTC	NA	NA	TRBV4-1	TRBJ1-2
CASSDRGGYTF	TGCGCCAGCAGTGACAGGGGCGGCTACACCTTC	NA	NA	TRBV10-2	TRBJ1-2